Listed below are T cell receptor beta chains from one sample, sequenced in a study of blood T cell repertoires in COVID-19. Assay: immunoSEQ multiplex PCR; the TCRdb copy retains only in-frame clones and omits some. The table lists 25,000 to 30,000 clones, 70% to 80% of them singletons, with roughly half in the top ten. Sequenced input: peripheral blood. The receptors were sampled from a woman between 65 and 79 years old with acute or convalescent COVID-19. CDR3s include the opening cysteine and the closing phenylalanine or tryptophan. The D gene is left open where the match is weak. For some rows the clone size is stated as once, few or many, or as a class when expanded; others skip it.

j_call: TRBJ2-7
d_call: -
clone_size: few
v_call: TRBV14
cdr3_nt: TGTGCCAGCAGCCACCATCTCTCCTACTACGAGCAGTACTTC
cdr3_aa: CASSHHLSYYEQYF

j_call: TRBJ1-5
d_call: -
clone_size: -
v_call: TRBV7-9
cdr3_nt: TGTGCCAGCAGCTTAGCCCTAGGTCAGCCCCAGCATTTT
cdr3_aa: CASSLALGQPQHF

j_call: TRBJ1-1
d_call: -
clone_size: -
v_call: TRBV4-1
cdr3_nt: TGCGCCAGCAGCCAAGGCCCAGCGAGGGGGAGGAACACTGAAGCTTTCTTT
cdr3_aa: CASSQGPARGRNTEAFF

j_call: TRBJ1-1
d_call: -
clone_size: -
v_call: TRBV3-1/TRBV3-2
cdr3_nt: TGTGCCAGCAGCCTTGGGGGGGGTGTGACTGCTTTCTTT
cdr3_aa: CASSLGGGVTAFF

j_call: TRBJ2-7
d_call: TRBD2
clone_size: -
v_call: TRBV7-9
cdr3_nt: TGTGCCAGCAGCTTTGCCCCAGGACTAGCGGGTTACGAGCAGTACTTC
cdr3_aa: CASSFAPGLAGYEQYF

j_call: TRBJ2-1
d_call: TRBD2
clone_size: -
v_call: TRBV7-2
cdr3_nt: TGTGCCAGCAGCTCCACTAGCGGGGGCTACAATGAGCAGTTCTTC
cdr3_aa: CASSSTSGGYNEQFF

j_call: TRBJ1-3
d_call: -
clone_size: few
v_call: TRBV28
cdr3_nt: TGTGCCAGCAGTTCAGGGTACTCTGGAAACACCATATATTTT
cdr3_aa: CASSSGYSGNTIYF

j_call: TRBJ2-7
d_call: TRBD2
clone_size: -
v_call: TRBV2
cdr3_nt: TGTGCCAGTAATCGGGAGGGGGCCTACGAGCAGTACTTC
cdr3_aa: CASNREGAYEQYF

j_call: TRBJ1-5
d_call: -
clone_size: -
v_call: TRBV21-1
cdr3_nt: TGTGCCAGCAGCAAAGCAACCCTTAAGACAGGGCAGGACAATCAGCCCCAGCATTTT
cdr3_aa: CASSKATLKTGQDNQPQHF

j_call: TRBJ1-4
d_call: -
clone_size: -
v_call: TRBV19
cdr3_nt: TGTGCCAGTAGTATTGGAGGGGTGAATGAAAAACTGTTTTTT
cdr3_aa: CASSIGGVNEKLFF

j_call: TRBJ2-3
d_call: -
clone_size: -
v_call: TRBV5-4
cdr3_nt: TGTGCCAGCAGCTTCGGAATGGCGGGGAAAACAGATACGCAGTATTTT
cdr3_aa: CASSFGMAGKTDTQYF

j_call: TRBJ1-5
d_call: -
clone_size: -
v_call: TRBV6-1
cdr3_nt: TGTGCCAGCAGTGAGTCGGCAGGAACTTATAGCAATCAGCCCCAGCATTTT
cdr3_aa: CASSESAGTYSNQPQHF

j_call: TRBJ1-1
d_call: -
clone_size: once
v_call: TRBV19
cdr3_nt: TGTGCCAGTAGTATAGTAGCCCAGGGGAACACTGAAGCTTTCTTT
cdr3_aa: CASSIVAQGNTEAFF

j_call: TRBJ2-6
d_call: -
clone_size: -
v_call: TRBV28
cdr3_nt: TGTGCCAGCAGTGAGCAGGGTACTCGGGCCAACGTCCTGACTTTC
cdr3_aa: CASSEQGTRANVLTF

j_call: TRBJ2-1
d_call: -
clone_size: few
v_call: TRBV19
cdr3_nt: TGTGCCAGTAGCCGAATAGCGGTGTCCTACAATGAGCAGTTCTTC
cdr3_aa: CASSRIAVSYNEQFF

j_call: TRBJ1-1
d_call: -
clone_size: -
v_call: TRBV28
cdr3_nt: TGTGCCAGCACTTGGGGGGTTACTGAAGCTTTCTTT
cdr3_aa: CASTWGVTEAFF

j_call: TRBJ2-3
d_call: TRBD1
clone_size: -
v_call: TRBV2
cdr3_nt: TGTGCCAGCAGTCCGAAGGGACAGAGGGTTGTAGATACGCAGTATTTT
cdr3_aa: CASSPKGQRVVDTQYF

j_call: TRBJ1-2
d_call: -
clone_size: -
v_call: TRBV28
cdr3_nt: TGTGCCAGCAGTGGAAGGCGGGCGGGTCAGTCTAACTATGGCTACACCTTC
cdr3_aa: CASSGRRAGQSNYGYTF

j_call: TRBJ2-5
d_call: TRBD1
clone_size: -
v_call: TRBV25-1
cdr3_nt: TGTGCCAGCAGTGCCGGGACAGGGGGGTTGGAGACCCAGTACTTC
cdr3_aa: CASSAGTGGLETQYF

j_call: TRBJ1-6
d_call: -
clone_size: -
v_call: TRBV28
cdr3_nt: TGTGCCAGCAGTACCACCTGGGGCGCCTCACCCCTCCACTTT
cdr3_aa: CASSTTWGASPLHF

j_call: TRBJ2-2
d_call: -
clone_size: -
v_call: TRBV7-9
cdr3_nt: TGTGCCAGCAGCTTAGGGCAGGGCACCGGGGAGCTGTTTTTT
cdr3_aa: CASSLGQGTGELFF

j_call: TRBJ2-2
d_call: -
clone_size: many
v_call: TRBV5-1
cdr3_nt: TGCGCCAGCAGCTCACAGGGGGGGGACACCGGGGAGCTGTTTTTT
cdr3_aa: CASSSQGGDTGELFF

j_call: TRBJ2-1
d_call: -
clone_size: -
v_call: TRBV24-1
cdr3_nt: TGTGCCACCAGTGGCGGCAGCAATGAGCAGTTCTTC
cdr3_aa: CATSGGSNEQFF

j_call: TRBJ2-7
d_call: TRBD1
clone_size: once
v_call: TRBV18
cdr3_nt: TGTGCCAGCTCACCTAACGGACAGGGTTCCTACGAGCAGTACTTC
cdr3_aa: CASSPNGQGSYEQYF

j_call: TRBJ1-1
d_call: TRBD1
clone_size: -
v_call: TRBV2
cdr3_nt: TGTGCCAGCAGTAGACTGGGACAGTCAAACACTGAAGCTTTCTTT
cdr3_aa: CASSRLGQSNTEAFF

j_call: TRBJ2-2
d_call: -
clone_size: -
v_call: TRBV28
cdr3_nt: TGTGCCAGCATCCCTTCGAACACCGGGGAGCTGTTTTTT
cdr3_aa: CASIPSNTGELFF

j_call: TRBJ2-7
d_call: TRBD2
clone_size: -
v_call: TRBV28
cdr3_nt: TGTGCCAGCAGTCCCTCTAGCGGGGGGGCCCGGGAGCAGTACTTC
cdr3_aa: CASSPSSGGAREQYF

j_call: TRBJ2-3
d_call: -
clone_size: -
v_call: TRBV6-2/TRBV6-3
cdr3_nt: TGTGCCAGCAGCTCCCTTACGGTCACAGATACGCAGTATTTT
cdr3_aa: CASSSLTVTDTQYF

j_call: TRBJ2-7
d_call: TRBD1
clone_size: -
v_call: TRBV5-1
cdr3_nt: TGCGCCAGCACGACAGGGGGCAATGACGAGCAGTACTTC
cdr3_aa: CASTTGGNDEQYF

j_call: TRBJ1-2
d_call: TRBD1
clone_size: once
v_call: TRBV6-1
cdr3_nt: TGTGCCAGCAGTTTCCGAGGACAGGGTCTCTATGGCTACACCTTC
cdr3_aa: CASSFRGQGLYGYTF

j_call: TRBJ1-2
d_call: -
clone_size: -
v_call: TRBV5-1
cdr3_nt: TGCGCCAGCAGCGAAAGAGGGGGTGCCGACTATGGCTACACCTTC
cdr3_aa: CASSERGGADYGYTF

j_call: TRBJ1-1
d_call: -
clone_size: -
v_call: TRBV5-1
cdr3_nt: TGCGCCAGCAGCTTGGCCGGACAAATGGGTACTGAAGCTTTCTTT
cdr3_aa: CASSLAGQMGTEAFF

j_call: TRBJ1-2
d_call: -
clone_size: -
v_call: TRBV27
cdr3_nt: TGTGCCAGCAGTCTACAGGGCCGGGGGGCAACTTATGGCTACACCTTC
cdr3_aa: CASSLQGRGATYGYTF

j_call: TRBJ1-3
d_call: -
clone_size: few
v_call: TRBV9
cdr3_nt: TGTGCCAGCAGCGTAGGACAGGCTGGAAACACCATATATTTT
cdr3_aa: CASSVGQAGNTIYF

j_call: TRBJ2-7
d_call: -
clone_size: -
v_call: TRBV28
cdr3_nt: TGTGCCAGCAGTCCGACTAAGAGGCACTACGAGCAGTACTTC
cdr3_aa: CASSPTKRHYEQYF

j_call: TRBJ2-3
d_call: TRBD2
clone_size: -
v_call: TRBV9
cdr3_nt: TGTGCCAGCAGCGTACTAGCGGGAGGGCTTTTGGATACGCAGTATTTT
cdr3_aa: CASSVLAGGLLDTQYF

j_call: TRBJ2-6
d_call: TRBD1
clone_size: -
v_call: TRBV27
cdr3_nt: TGTGCCAGCAGTCCCATCCAGGGGGCGCCGGTGGTGACCTCTGGGGCCAACGTCCTGACTTTC
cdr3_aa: CASSPIQGAPVVTSGANVLTF

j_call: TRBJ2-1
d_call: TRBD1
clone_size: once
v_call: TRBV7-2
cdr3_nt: TGTGCCAGCAGCCAGTGGACAGGGGGGCTTGAGCAGTTCTTC
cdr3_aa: CASSQWTGGLEQFF

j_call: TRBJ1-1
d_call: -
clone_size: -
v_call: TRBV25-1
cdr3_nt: TGTGCCAGCAGTGTAGCCGGCGGAAACACTGAAGCTTTCTTT
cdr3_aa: CASSVAGGNTEAFF

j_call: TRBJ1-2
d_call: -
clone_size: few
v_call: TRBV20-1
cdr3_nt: TGCAGTGCTAGTCAAGGCCCCCGGGGCACCTTC
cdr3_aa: CSASQGPRGTF

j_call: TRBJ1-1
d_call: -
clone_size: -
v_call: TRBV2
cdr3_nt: TGTGCCAGCAGTGAAGACAGGAACACTGAAGCTTTCTTT
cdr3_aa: CASSEDRNTEAFF

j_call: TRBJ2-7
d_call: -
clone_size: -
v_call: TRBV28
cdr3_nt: TGTGCCAGCAGTTTAAACAGCCCCAGTCTATCTCTCACCTACGAGCAGTACTTC
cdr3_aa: CASSLNSPSLSLTYEQYF

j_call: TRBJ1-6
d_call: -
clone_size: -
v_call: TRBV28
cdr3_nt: TGTGCCAGCAGTCCCCTAGAAGTCTTCAGGGATTCACCCCTCCACTTT
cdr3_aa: CASSPLEVFRDSPLHF

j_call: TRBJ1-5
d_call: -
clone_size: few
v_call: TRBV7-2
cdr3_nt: TGTGCCAGCAGCTTGACTAGTTCTAGCAATCAGCCCCAGCATTTT
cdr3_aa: CASSLTSSSNQPQHF

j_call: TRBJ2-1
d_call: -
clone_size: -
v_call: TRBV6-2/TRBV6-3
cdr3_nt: TGTGCCAGCAGTTACTCGAGAGGATTCTACAATGAGCAGTTCTTC
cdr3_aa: CASSYSRGFYNEQFF

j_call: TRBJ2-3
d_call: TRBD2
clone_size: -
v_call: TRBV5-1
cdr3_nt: TGCGCCAGCAGCTTGGAAAGCGGGGGTCTAGATACGCAGTATTTT
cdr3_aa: CASSLESGGLDTQYF

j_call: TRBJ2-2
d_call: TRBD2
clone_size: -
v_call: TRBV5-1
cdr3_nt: TGCGCCAGCAGGTCGCTAGCGGCCGGGGAGCTGTTTTTT
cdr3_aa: CASRSLAAGELFF

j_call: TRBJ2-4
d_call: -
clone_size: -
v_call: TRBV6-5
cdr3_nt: TGTGCCAGCAGTTCCGGGACACCGCTAGCCAAAAACATTCAGTACTTC
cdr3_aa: CASSSGTPLAKNIQYF

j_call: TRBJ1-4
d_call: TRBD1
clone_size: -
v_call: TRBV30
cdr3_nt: TGTGCCTGGAGCCTCTGGGACAGCCTTAATGAAAAACTGTTTTTT
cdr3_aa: CAWSLWDSLNEKLFF